This record looks at one T cell receptor (beta chain) sequence and its context. This clone's antigen is unknown. No clone much larger than this one lies a single base away; base qualities are absent. This specimen comes from a study of shared clonotypes between healthy human individuals (dated by TCRdb to the early 2020s). Some background on the complete study: The cohort comprised two women and a few men aged 18 to 49 years. The study deeply sequenced blood TCR repertoires of several healthy adults to estimate repertoire size and the extent of clonotype sharing between individuals. To increase sequencing depth and limit assay-specific biases, TCR repertoire library preparation and sequencing were carried out by different laboratories using diverse techniques. Leukapheresis yielded between about 0.94 and 9 billion PBMCs per donor.

Healthy HIV-negative adults with no recently reported acute infections or vaccinations were included as donors. All donors were Caucasian adults living in Nashville, Tennessee, USA. For unsorted samples, tens of millions of PBMCs were counted, and genomic DNA was extracted using the QIAamp DNA Blood Mini kit. Blood was collected by leukapheresis, and PBMCs were isolated by Ficoll-Histopaque density gradient centrifugation and then cryopreserved in liquid nitrogen vapor phase. General conclusions and limits of the study: Pairwise subsampling led to the expectation that sequencing depth would affect the degree of clonotype sharing among donors. Sampling was limited to blood, and TCR repertoires in tissue likely differ from TCR repertoires in blood. Because the study included only a small number of donors, the genetic and exposure-history diversity represented was limited.

Using the deep immunoSEQ assay, multiplex PCR amplified TCR CDR3 regions from genomic DNA. Genomic DNA extracted from each cell subset was distributed evenly over all wells of several immunoSEQ 96-well plates, and each plate served as one replicate. For unsorted PBMC, each replicate PCR was loaded with 300 to 350 ng genomic DNA, equivalent to roughly 31,000 T cell genomes. Genomic DNA from unsorted PBMC was sequenced over ten immunoSEQ deep assay plates. The purified libraries were quantified using a Qubit 3.0 fluorometer, sized with a Bioanalyzer 2100, and then quantified again using the KAPA Library Quantification kit. Every immunoSEQ 96-well plate was sequenced on a separate single-read 150-cycle Illumina NextSeq 550 flow cell. The source study handled its data this way. The immunoSEQ output contained only junctional sequences without quality scores, so filtering could not match that applied to full-length reads. To assign V/J genes and CDR3, sequences were annotated against IMGT germline references using PyIR, a Python wrapper for IgBLAST v1.9. Any read was removed if the V/J assignment was weak (E-value above 1e-6), the CDR3 was missing, or the read contained stop codons, out-of-frame junctions, or ambiguous translated residues. A V3J clonotype was defined by an identical inferred V gene, J gene, and CDR3 amino acid sequence. To compute the percentage overlap between repertoires, the number of shared unique clonotypes was divided by the size of the smaller repertoire. RTK rarefaction, the Chao1 estimator, and Recon v2.1 estimates of unobserved clonotypes were used to assess repertoire richness. TCRdb retrieved this table from immuneACCESS and kept in-frame rearrangements only. Not all clones are present; in checked studies, unresolved V genes account for under half, and no reason is known for the remainder. V and J calls and clone size are given by that table; D and trimming were obtained from the DNA. The sample records more than 450,000 clones, 60% to 85% of which are singletons. In total, the top ten clones hold approximately 13% of the sample.

Inclusive of the bounding cysteine and phenylalanine, the CDR3 is 16 residues long. Here the CDR3 DNA is all that survives: 48 bases in frame from base 1. CDR1 and CDR2 (MDHEN, SYDVKM) derive from the germline V gene. V is trimmed back by 0 bases and J by 4 bases, and the junction contains 2 bases that no gene match accounts for. This receptor was obtained from a middle-aged woman in good health. Some clones in this sample may be carry-over from other donors' samples. The V and J genes are TRBV28 and TRBJ2-7; 14 bases in between match TRBD2. Sequences were obtained from PBMCs. DNA sequence: TGTGCCAGCAGTTTATGGGGACTAGCGGGAGCATACGAGCAGTACTTC. This gives the protein CASSLWGLAGAYEQYF. The entire variable domain, with the stretches around the CDR3 drawn from the reference TRBV28 and TRBJ2-7 proteins, is DVKVTQSSRYLVKRTGEKVFLECVQDMDHENMFWYRQDPGLGLRLIYFSYDVKMKEKGDIPEGYSVSREKKERFSLILESASTNQTSMYLCASSLWGLAGAYEQYFGPGTRLTVT.